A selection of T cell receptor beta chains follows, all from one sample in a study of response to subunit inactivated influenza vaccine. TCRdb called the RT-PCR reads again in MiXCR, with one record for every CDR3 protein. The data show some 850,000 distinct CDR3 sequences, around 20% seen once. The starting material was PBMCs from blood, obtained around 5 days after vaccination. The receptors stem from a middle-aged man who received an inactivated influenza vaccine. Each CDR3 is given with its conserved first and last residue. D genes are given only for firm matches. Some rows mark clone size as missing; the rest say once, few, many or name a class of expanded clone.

TGTGCCAGCAGCCAACAGGTCCGCGGGGAGCTGTTTTTT	CASSQQVRGELFF	many	TRBV12-3/TRBV12-4	TRBJ2-2	.
TGTGCCAGCAGTCCGAACGGGTACGAGCAGTACTTC	CASSPNGYEQYF	many	TRBV27	TRBJ2-7	.
TGCAGCGTTGGGGCCTTGGGAGATACGCAGTATTTT	CSVGALGDTQYF	.	TRBV29-1	TRBJ2-3	.
TGTGCCAGCAGCGGGGGACTAGCCGCAGGGGATTTT	CASSGGLAAGDF	.	TRBV9	TRBJ2-3	TRBD2
TGTGCCAGCAGTGAAGGCGGAGTAGCGGGCCGGACCGGGGAGCTGTTTTTT	CASSEGGVAGRTGELFF	few	TRBV25-1	TRBJ2-2	TRBD2
TGTGCCACCAGTGATTGGGGGGGCAGCAATACGCAGTATTTT	CATSDWGGSNTQYF	many	TRBV6-1	TRBJ2-3	.
TGCAGTGCTAGGCCGGGGGGCGCTTGGACTGAAGCTTTCTTT	CSARPGGAWTEAFF	few	TRBV20-1	TRBJ1-1	.
TGCAGTGCTAGAGAAGTAGAGGACACGCAGTATTTT	CSAREVEDTQYF	.	TRBV20-1	TRBJ2-3	.
TGTGCCAGCAGCGCAACTAGCGTACTAAACAATGAGCAGTTCTTC	CASSATSVLNNEQFF	once	TRBV7-9	TRBJ2-1	TRBD2
TGTGCCACCAGTGCCCCGGGACAGGGGGCGGTGACCGGGGAGCTGTTTTTT	CATSAPGQGAVTGELFF	few	TRBV24-1	TRBJ2-2	TRBD1
TGTGCCAGCAGCCGAGATCCGGGCTTTAATGAAAAACTGTTTTTT	CASSRDPGFNEKLFF	.	TRBV5-4	TRBJ1-4	.
TGCAGTGCTCAATACAGGAACACTGAAGCTTTCTTT	CSAQYRNTEAFF	few	TRBV20-1	TRBJ1-1	.
TGTGCCACCAGCAAGAGAAACGAAGGGACGGAGCAGTTCTTC	CATSKRNEGTEQFF	few	TRBV15	TRBJ2-1	.
TGTGCCAGCAGCCCCCGGCTAGCGGGGGGGAAATACAATGAGCAGTTCTTC	CASSPRLAGGKYNEQFF	few	TRBV4-2	TRBJ2-1	TRBD2
TGTGCCAGCAGCTTAGGCTGGGCAACTAATGAAAAACTGTTTTTT	CASSLGWATNEKLFF	.	TRBV7-2	TRBJ1-4	.